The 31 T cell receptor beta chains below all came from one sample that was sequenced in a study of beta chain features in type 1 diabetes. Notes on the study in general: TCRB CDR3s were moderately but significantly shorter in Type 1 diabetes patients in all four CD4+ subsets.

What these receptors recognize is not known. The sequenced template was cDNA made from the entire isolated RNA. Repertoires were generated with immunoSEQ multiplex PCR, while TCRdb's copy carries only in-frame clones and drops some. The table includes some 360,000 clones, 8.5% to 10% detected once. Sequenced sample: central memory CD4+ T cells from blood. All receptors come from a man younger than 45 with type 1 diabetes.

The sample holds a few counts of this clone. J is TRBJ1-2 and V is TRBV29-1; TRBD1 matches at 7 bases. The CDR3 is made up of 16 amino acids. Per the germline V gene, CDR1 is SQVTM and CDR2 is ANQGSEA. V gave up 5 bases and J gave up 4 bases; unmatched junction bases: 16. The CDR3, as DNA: TGCAGCGTTTCCTCTTCATGGACAGGAGCCCTCTATGGCTACACCTTC. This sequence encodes CSVSSSWTGALYGYTF.

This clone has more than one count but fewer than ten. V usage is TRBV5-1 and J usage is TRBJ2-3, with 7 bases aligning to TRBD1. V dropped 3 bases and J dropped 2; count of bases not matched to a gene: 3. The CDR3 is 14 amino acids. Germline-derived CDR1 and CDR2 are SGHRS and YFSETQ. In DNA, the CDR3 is TGCGCCAGCAGCTCGGGACAGTACACAGATACGCAGTATTTT. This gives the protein CASSSGQYTDTQYF.

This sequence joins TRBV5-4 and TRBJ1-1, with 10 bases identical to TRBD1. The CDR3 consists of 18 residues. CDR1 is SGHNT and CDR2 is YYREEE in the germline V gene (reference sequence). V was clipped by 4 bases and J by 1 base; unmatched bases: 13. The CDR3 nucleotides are TGTGCCAGCAGCCAGCTATTGACAGGGGGCAATAGGAACACTGAAGCTTTCTTT. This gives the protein CASSQLLTGGNRNTEAFF. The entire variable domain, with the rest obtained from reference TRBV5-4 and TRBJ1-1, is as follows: ETGVTQSPTHLIKTRGQQVTLRCSSQSGHNTVSWYQQALGQGPQFIFQYYREEENGRGNFPPRFSGLQFPNYSSELNVNALELDDSALYLCASSQLLTGGNRNTEAFFGQGTRLTVV.

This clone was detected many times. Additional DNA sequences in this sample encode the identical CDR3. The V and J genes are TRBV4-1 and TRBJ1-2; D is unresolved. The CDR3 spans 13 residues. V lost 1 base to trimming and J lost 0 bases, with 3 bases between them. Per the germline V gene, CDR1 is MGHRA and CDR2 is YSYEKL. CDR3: CASSQVPNYGYTF. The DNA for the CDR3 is TGCGCCAGCAGCCAAGTTCCTAACTATGGCTACACCTTC.

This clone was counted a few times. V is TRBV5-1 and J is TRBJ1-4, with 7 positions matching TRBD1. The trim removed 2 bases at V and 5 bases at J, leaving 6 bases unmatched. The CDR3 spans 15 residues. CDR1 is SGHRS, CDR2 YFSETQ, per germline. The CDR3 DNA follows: TGCGCCAGCAGCTTAATCGGACAGGAAAATGAAAAACTGTTTTTT. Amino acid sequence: CASSLIGQENEKLFF.

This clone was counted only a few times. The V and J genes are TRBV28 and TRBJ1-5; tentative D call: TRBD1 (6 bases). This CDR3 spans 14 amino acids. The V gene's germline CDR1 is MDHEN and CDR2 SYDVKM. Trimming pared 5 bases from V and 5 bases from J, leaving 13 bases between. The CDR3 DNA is TGTGCCAGCAGTCCCACAGGGCTAGATCAGCCCCAGCATTTT. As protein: CASSPTGLDQPQHF.

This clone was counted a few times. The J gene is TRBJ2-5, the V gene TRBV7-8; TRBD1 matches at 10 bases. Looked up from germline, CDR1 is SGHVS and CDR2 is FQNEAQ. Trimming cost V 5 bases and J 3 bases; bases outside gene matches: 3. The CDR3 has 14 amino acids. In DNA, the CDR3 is TGTGCCAGCAGCCCCGGGACAGGGGAAGAGACCCAGTACTTC. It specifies CASSPGTGEETQYF.

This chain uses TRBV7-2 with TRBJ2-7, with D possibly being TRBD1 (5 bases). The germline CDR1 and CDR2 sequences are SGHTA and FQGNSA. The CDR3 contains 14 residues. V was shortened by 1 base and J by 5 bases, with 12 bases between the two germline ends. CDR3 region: CASSLGQGHHEQYF. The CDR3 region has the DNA TGTGCCAGCAGCTTAGGGCAGGGCCACCACGAGCAGTACTTC.

The CDR3 DNA is TGCGCCAGCAGCCAGCCTTACAGGGGGCCTGGAAACACCATATATTTT. Translated, it gives CASSQPYRGPGNTIYF. The chain recombines TRBV4-3 with TRBJ1-3; 9 positions agree with TRBD1. V lost 3 bases to trimming and J lost 2 bases; unmatched junction nucleotides: 5. Germline CDR1 and CDR2: LGHNA and YSLEER. This CDR3 is built from 16 residues.

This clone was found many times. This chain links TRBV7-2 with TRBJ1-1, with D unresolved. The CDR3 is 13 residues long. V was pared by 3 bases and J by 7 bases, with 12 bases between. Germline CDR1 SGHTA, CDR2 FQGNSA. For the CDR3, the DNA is TGTGCCAGCAGCTTGGGAACAGAAAATGAAGCTTTCTTT. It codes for CASSLGTENEAFF.

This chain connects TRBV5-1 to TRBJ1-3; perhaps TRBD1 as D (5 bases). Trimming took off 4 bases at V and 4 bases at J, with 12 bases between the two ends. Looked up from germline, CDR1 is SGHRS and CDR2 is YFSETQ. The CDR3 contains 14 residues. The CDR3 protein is CASSGGTIGNTIYF. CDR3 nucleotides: TGCGCCAGCAGCGGGGGGACGATCGGAAACACCATATATTTT.

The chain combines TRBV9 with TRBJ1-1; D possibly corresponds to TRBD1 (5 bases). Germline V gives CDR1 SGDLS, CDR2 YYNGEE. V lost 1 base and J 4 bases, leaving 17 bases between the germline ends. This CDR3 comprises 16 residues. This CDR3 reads CASSVTTGRGGTEAFF. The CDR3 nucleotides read TGTGCCAGCAGCGTAACGACGGGACGAGGCGGCACTGAAGCTTTCTTT. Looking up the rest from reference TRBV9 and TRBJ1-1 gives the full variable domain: DSGVTQTPKHLITATGQRVTLRCSPRSGDLSVYWYQQSLDQGLQFLIQYYNGEERAKGNILERFSAQQFPDLHSELNLSSLELGDSALYFCASSVTTGRGGTEAFFGQGTRLTVV.

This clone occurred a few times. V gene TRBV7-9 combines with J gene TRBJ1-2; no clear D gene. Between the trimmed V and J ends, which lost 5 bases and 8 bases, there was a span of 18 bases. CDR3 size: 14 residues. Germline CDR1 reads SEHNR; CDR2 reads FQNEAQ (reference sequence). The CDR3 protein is CASSALGGYGGYTF. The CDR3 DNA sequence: TGTGCCAGCAGCGCTCTGGGCGGGTATGGGGGCTACACCTTC.

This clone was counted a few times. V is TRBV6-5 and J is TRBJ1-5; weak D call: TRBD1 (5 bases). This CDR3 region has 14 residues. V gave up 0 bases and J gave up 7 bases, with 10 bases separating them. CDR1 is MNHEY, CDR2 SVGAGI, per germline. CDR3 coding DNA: TGTGCCAGCAGTTACTCGACCGGGGGGCAGCCCCAGCATTTT. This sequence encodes CASSYSTGGQPQHF.

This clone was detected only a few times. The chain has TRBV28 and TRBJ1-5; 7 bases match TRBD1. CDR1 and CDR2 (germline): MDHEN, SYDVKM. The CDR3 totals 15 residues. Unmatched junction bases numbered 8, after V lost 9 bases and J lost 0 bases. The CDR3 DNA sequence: TGTGCCAGTAGGAAACAGGGGAATAGCAATCAGCCCCAGCATTTT. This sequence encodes CASRKQGNSNQPQHF.

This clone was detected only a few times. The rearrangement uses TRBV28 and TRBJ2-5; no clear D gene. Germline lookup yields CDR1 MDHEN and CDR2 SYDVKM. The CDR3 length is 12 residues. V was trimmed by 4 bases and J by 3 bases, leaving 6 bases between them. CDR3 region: CASSSREETQYF. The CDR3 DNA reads TGTGCCAGCAGTTCCCGAGAAGAGACCCAGTACTTC.

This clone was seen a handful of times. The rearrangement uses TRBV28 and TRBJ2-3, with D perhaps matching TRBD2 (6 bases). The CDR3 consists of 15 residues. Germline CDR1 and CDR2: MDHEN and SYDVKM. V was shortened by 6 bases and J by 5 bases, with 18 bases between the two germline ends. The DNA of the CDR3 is TGTGCCAGCAGCCATCGAGGAGGGAGTCTAGATACGCAGTATTTT. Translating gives CASSHRGGSLDTQYF.

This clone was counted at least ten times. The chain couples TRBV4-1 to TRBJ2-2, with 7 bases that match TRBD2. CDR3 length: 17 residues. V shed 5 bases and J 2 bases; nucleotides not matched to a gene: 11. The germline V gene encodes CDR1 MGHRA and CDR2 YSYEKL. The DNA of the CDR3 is TGCGCCAGCAGCTTGTGGGGAGGGGCGCCCAACACCGGGGAGCTGTTTTTT. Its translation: CASSLWGGAPNTGELFF.

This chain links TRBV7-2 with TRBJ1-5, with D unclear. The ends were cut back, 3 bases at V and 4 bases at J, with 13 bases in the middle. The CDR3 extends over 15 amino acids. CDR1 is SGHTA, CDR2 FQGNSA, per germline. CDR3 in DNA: TGTGCCAGCAGCTTTGGGTACAGTAGGAATCAGCCCCAGCATTTT. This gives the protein CASSFGYSRNQPQHF.

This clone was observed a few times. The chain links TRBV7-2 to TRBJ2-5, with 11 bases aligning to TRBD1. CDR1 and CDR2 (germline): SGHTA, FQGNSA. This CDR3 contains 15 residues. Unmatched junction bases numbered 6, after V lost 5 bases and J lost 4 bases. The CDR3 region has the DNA TGTGCCAGCAGCCCTGGACAGGGGGCCGTAGAGACCCAGTACTTC. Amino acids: CASSPGQGAVETQYF.

The CDR3 spells CASSDRGTDTQYF. The CDR3, as DNA: TGTGCCAGCAGCGACAGGGGCACAGATACGCAGTATTTT. The J gene is TRBJ2-3, the V gene TRBV6-6; TRBD1 agrees at 7 bases. This CDR3 contains 13 residues. The trim removed 6 bases at V and 1 base at J, leaving 1 base unmatched. In germline, CDR1 is MNHNY, CDR2 SVGAGI (reference sequence).

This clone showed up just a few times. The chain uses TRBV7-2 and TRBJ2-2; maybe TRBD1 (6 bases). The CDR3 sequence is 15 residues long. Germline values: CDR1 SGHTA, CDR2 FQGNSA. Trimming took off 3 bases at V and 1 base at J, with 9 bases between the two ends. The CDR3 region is CASSFRGENTGELFF. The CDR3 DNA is TGTGCCAGCAGCTTCAGGGGCGAGAACACCGGGGAGCTGTTTTTT.

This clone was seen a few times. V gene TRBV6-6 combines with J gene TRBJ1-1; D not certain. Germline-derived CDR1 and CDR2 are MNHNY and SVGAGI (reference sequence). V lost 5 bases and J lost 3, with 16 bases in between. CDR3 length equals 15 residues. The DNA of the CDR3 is TGTGCCAGCAGTCCAAGGCGGGTGTGGGACACTGAAGCTTTCTTT. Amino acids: CASSPRRVWDTEAFF.

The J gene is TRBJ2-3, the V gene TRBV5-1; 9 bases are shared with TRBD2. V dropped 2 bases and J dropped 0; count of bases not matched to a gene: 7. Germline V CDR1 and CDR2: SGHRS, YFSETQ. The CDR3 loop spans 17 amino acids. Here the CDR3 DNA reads TGCGCCAGCAGCTTAACCGGACTAGCGTCTAGCACAGATACGCAGTATTTT. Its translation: CASSLTGLASSTDTQYF.

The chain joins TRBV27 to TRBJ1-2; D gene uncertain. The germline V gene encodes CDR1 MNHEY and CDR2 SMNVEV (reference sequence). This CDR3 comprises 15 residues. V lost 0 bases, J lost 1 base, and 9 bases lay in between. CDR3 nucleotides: TGTGCCAGCAGTTTATCACCCCGGAGTAACTATGGCTACACCTTC. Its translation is CASSLSPRSNYGYTF.

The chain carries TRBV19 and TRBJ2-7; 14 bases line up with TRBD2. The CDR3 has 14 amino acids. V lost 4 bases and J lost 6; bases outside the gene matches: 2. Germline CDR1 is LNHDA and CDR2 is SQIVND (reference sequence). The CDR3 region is CASSKGLAGAEQYF. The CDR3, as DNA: TGTGCCAGTAGTAAGGGACTAGCGGGAGCCGAGCAGTACTTC.

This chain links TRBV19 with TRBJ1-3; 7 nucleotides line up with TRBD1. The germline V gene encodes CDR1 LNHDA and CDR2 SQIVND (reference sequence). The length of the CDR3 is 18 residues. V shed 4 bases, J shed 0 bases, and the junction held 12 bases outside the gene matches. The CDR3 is CASSNGQAYSLSGNTIYF. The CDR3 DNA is TGTGCCAGTAGTAACGGACAGGCCTATTCGCTCTCTGGAAACACCATATATTTT.

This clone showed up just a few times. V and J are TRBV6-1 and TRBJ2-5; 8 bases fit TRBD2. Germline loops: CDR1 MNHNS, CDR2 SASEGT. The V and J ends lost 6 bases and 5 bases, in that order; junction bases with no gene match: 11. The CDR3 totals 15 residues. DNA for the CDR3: TGTGCCAGCAGCGCCGGGAGCGGGAGAGATGAGACCCAGTACTTC. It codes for CASSAGSGRDETQYF.

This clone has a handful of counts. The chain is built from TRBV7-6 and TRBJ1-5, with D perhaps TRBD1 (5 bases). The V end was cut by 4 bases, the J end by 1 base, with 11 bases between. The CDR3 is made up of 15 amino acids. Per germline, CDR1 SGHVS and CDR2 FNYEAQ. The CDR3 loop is CASSSSGTSNQPQHF. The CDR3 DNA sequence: TGTGCCAGCAGCTCCTCAGGGACCAGCAATCAGCCCCAGCATTTT.

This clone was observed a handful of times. CDR3 loop: CASSGQGEETQYF. CDR3 nucleotides: TGTGCCAGCAGCGGACAGGGGGAAGAGACCCAGTACTTC. The gene calls are TRBV5-4 and TRBJ2-5; 10 nucleotides agree with TRBD1. Trimming cost V 4 bases and J 3 bases; bases outside gene matches: 0. This CDR3 has 13 amino acids. Germline assignment: CDR1 SGHNT and CDR2 YYREEE (reference sequence).

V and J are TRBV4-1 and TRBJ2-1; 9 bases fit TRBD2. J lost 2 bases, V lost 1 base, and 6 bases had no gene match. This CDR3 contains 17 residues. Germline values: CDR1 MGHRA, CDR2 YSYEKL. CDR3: CASSQGGLAGPYNEQFF. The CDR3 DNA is TGCGCCAGCAGCCAAGGGGGGCTAGCGGGACCCTACAATGAGCAGTTCTTC.